These 31 T cell receptor beta chains share one sample of origin, sequenced in a study of cytomegalovirus exposure and HLA in healthy donors. PCR used 60 Vbeta primers and 13 Jbeta primers. Clones were read by immunoSEQ multiplex PCR, and TCRdb kept only the in-frame ones, dropping some. The sample lists approximately 82,000 clones, about 9.5% occurring once. Material for sequencing was PBMCs. These receptors came from a man aged 55 to 70 in good health and CMV-seropositive.

The rearrangement joins TRBV7-3 to TRBJ2-2; TRBD2 matches 11 bases. The CDR3 is 17 residues long. Losses at the gene ends were 2 bases for V and 4 bases for J; bases not matched to a gene: 6. Looked up from germline, CDR1 is SGHTA and CDR2 is FQGTGA. The CDR3 protein is CASSLFPLAGGTGELFF. CDR3 coding DNA: TGTGCCAGCAGCTTATTCCCCCTAGCGGGGGGCACCGGGGAGCTGTTTTTT.

The table lists this clone with a few counts. The chain has TRBV10-3 and TRBJ1-6, with 10 nucleotides matching TRBD1. The germline CDR1 and CDR2 sequences are ENHRY and SYGVKD. V shed 0 bases, J shed 9 bases, and the junction held 5 bases outside the gene matches. The CDR3 is 16 amino acids. CDR3 in DNA: TGTGCCATCAGTGAGTCGGGGGGACAGGGGCTTTCACCCCTCCACTTT. Protein product: CAISESGGQGLSPLHF.

Only a few counts were recorded for this clone. The chain uses TRBV11-2 and TRBJ1-3; a possible D gene is TRBD1 (5 bases). Germline V gene data show CDR1 as SGHAT and CDR2 as FQNNGV. The CDR3 loop spans 14 amino acids. Trimming left V 8 bases short and J 3 bases short, with 14 bases between. The CDR3 DNA is TGTGCCAGCGACACAGGAGCAAGTGGAAACACCATATATTTT. This codes for CASDTGASGNTIYF.

This chain's CDR3 is CASNPGGRETQYF. The CDR3 DNA is TGTGCCAGCAACCCAGGGGGTCGAGAGACCCAGTACTTC. This chain links TRBV5-6 with TRBJ2-5; 7 bases are a match to TRBD1. This CDR3 has 13 residues. Unmatched junction bases numbered 6, after V lost 6 bases and J lost 4 bases. CDR1 and CDR2 (germline): SGHDT, YYEEEE.

The sample holds a few counts of this clone. The chain links TRBV5-1 to TRBJ2-2; D call uncertain. The germline V gene encodes CDR1 SGHRS and CDR2 YFSETQ. The CDR3 is made up of 13 amino acids. V lost 6 bases and J lost 3, with 9 bases in between. The DNA of the CDR3 is TGCGCCAGCAACCAAGCCGACACCGGGGAGCTGTTTTTT. It translates to CASNQADTGELFF.

V gene TRBV6-1 combines with J gene TRBJ1-1; D might be TRBD1 (5 bases). The CDR3 consists of 15 residues. Per germline, CDR1 MNHNS and CDR2 SASEGT. The V and J ends lost 7 bases and 7 bases respectively, with 22 bases between them. CDR3 nucleotide sequence: TGTGCCAGCACGAAGTACAGCACAGGAACAGATGAAGCTTTCTTT. It translates to CASTKYSTGTDEAFF.

The J gene is TRBJ1-2, the V gene TRBV6-6, with a weak D call TRBD1 (6 bases). CDR3 length equals 16 residues. CDR1 is MNHNY, CDR2 SVGAGI, per germline (reference sequence). V was trimmed by 4 bases and J by 0 bases, leaving 15 bases between them. The CDR3 reads CASSWDILGPNYGYTF. The CDR3 DNA is TGTGCCAGCAGTTGGGACATCCTGGGGCCTAACTATGGCTACACCTTC.

The V and J genes are TRBV9 and TRBJ1-2; D unresolved. CDR3 length equals 17 residues. Trimming cost V 4 bases and J 8 bases, with 27 bases left between them. Germline lookup yields CDR1 SGDLS and CDR2 YYNGEE. The chain's CDR3 is CASSSPPREPPYWGYTF. The CDR3, as DNA: TGTGCCAGCAGCTCCCCTCCGAGGGAGCCCCCTTACTGGGGCTACACCTTC.

This clone occurred a few times. The chain recombines TRBV7-9 with TRBJ1-4, with unresolved D. Trimming took off 5 bases at V and 8 bases at J, with 12 bases between the two ends. The CDR3 has 13 residues. Germline V CDR1 and CDR2: SEHNR, FQNEAQ (reference sequence). The CDR3: CASSPRSGEKLFF. The CDR3 DNA reads TGTGCCAGCAGCCCAAGATCCGGGGAAAAACTGTTTTTT.

In this sample, this clone turned up a few times. The rearrangement links TRBV13 to TRBJ2-3, with 10 bases aligning to TRBD2. The CDR3 extends over 15 amino acids. Germline values: CDR1 PRHDT, CDR2 FYEKMQ (reference sequence). V was clipped by 3 bases and J by 0 bases; unmatched bases: 0. The DNA for the CDR3 is TGTGCCAGCAGCTTTAGCGGGGGGAGCACAGATACGCAGTATTTT. Its translation: CASSFSGGSTDTQYF. Full variable domain (missing parts from reference TRBV13 and TRBJ2-3): AAGVIQSPRHLIKEKRETATLKCYPIPRHDTVYWYQQGPGQDPQFLISFYEKMQSDKGSIPDRFSAQQFSDYHSELNMSSLELGDSALYFCASSFSGGSTDTQYFGPGTRLTVL.

V and J are TRBV9 and TRBJ1-6; D unclear. V was cut by 3 bases and J by 7 bases, with 14 bases left in between. Germline lookup yields CDR1 SGDLS and CDR2 YYNGEE. This CDR3 spans 15 amino acids. The CDR3 spells CASSAEGRQNSPLHF. CDR3 bases: TGTGCCAGCAGCGCTGAGGGTCGGCAAAATTCACCCCTCCACTTT.

The chain joins TRBV7-3 to TRBJ2-3, with TRBD2 identical over 7 bases. V dropped 6 bases and J dropped 4; count of bases not matched to a gene: 4. The germline V gene has CDR1 SGHTA and CDR2 FQGTGA. The CDR3 spans 13 residues. The CDR3 DNA follows: TGTGCCAGCAGGGAGGGAGGGGCAGATACGCAGTATTTT. This translates into CASREGGADTQYF.

V is TRBV18 and J is TRBJ2-1; 11 nucleotides align to TRBD2. CDR3 size: 15 residues. V lost 3 bases to trimming and J lost 7 bases; unmatched junction nucleotides: 5. Germline lookup yields CDR1 KGHSH and CDR2 LQKENI. CDR3 in DNA: TGTGCCAGCTCACCCGGGACTAGCGGATCAAATGAGCAGTTCTTC. Protein product: CASSPGTSGSNEQFF.

This clone was counted a few times. The chain carries TRBV2 and TRBJ1-4; 12 nucleotides agree with TRBD1. With V trimmed by 6 bases and J by 3 bases, 5 bases remained unmatched. The CDR3 has 16 amino acids. Germline loops: CDR1 SNHLY, CDR2 FYNNEI. CDR3 loop: CASRPGQGAANEKLFF. CDR3 coding DNA: TGTGCCAGCAGGCCGGGACAGGGGGCGGCTAATGAAAAACTGTTTTTT.

This clone was seen more than once but under ten times. The chain couples TRBV28 to TRBJ2-1; D may be TRBD2 (7 bases). Germline assignment: CDR1 MDHEN and CDR2 SYDVKM. The V gene lost 5 bases and the J gene lost 6 bases, with 17 bases spanning the gap. The CDR3 runs 15 residues. The CDR3 nucleotides are TGTGCCAGCAGTCGCCCAGGGGAGGGCCTCAATGAGCAGTTCTTC. Its translation is CASSRPGEGLNEQFF.

V usage is TRBV19 and J usage is TRBJ2-7; TRBD1 aligns across 7 bases. CDR3 length: 13 amino acids. The germline CDR1 and CDR2 sequences are LNHDA and SQIVND (reference sequence). V dropped 9 bases and J dropped 4; count of bases not matched to a gene: 9. The DNA for the CDR3 is TGTGCCAGCCGGCAGGGGGTGGCTTACGAGCAGTACTTC. It encodes CASRQGVAYEQYF.

V and J are TRBV30 and TRBJ1-6, with 10 bases identical to TRBD1. The trim removed 4 bases at V and 10 bases at J, leaving 4 bases unmatched. Germline CDR1 and CDR2: GTSNPN and SVGIG (reference sequence). The CDR3 length is 13 residues. Here the CDR3 DNA reads TGTGCCTGGAAGGGGACAGGGGAATCACCCCTCCACTTT. Protein: CAWKGTGESPLHF.

This clone was counted a few times. This chain joins TRBV7-9 and TRBJ2-5; 8 bases align to TRBD2. From germline, CDR1 is SEHNR and CDR2 FQNEAQ (reference sequence). The CDR3 sequence is 15 residues long. Unmatched junction bases numbered 3, after V lost 3 bases and J lost 0 bases. CDR3 sequence: CASSFSGVHQETQYF. CDR3 DNA: TGTGCCAGCAGCTTTAGCGGGGTACACCAAGAGACCCAGTACTTC.

This clone was counted only a few times. The chain links TRBV27 to TRBJ1-1; D is perhaps TRBD1 (5 bases). There are 14 residues in the CDR3. V lost 2 bases and J 2 bases, leaving 9 bases between the germline ends. The germline V gene encodes CDR1 MNHEY and CDR2 SMNVEV (reference sequence). CDR3 sequence: CASSLNRINTEAFF. For the CDR3, the DNA is TGTGCCAGCAGTTTAAACAGGATCAACACTGAAGCTTTCTTT.

The chain links TRBV6-6 to TRBJ2-2; 9 positions match TRBD1. The CDR3 totals 16 residues. Germline V gene sequence: CDR1 MNHNY, CDR2 SVGAGI (reference sequence). Trimming cost V 4 bases and J 4 bases; bases outside gene matches: 7. The CDR3 sequence is CASSFRQGVTTGELFF. For the CDR3, the DNA is TGTGCCAGCAGTTTCAGACAGGGGGTGACCACCGGGGAGCTGTTTTTT.

This chain uses TRBV6-1 with TRBJ2-7; TRBD1 matches at 8 bases. The germline CDR1 and CDR2 sequences are MNHNS and SASEGT. V was pared by 5 bases and J by 9 bases, with 9 bases of the junction left unmatched. The CDR3 is 13 amino acids. This chain's CDR3 is CASSTQGVGGQYV. The DNA for the CDR3 is TGTGCCAGCAGTACACAGGGGGTGGGGGGGCAGTACGTC.

This clone was detected only a few times. The chain recombines TRBV25-1 with TRBJ1-6; no clear D gene. This CDR3 contains 14 residues. Germline loops: CDR1 MGHDK, CDR2 SYGVNS. Trimming took off 3 bases at V and 6 bases at J, with 9 bases between the two ends. The CDR3, as DNA: TGTGCCAGCAGTGATTCGGGTTCTAATTCACCCCTCCACTTT. It encodes CASSDSGSNSPLHF.

The chain links TRBV10-3 to TRBJ2-2; tentative D call: TRBD2 (5 bases). This CDR3 has 15 residues. Germline-derived CDR1 and CDR2 are ENHRY and SYGVKD. The germline V and J ends were trimmed by 4 bases and 6 bases, with 15 bases remaining between them. The CDR3 sequence is CAISAGNPRPGELFF. CDR3 in DNA: TGTGCCATCAGTGCCGGGAATCCTAGGCCCGGGGAGCTGTTTTTT.

This clone was seen only a few times. The V gene is TRBV7-2, the J gene TRBJ2-3; 7 nucleotides match TRBD2. The CDR3 is 15 amino acids. Trimming took 3 bases from V and 3 from J; bases not matched to a gene: 6. Germline CDR1 is SGHTA and CDR2 is FQGNSA. CDR3 bases: TGTGCCAGCAGCTTTTCGGGGGGTCTAACAGATACGCAGTATTTT. As protein: CASSFSGGLTDTQYF.

The chain combines TRBV29-1 with TRBJ2-1; possibly TRBD2 for D (6 bases). The CDR3 loop spans 14 amino acids. V shed 7 bases and J shed 9 bases, with 22 bases lying between them. CDR1 is SQVTM, CDR2 ANQGSEA, per germline. The CDR3 sequence is CSAVAGSSRGEQFF. The CDR3 region has the DNA TGCAGCGCCGTGGCGGGGTCTTCGCGGGGTGAGCAGTTCTTC.

This chain links TRBV6-6 with TRBJ2-1, with TRBD1 identical over 8 bases. Trimming removed 7 bases from V and 4 bases from J; junction bases left unmatched: 12. The CDR3 covers 16 residues. Germline loops: CDR1 MNHNY, CDR2 SVGAGI (reference sequence). CDR3 nucleotides: TGTGCCAGCATCAACGTGGGCAGGGGGCAGTACAATGAGCAGTTCTTC. Amino acid sequence: CASINVGRGQYNEQFF.

The V call is TRBV20-1, the J call TRBJ2-5; 7 bases line up with TRBD1. After removal of 6 bases from V and 5 bases from J, the junction contained 3 bases not matched to a gene. The germline V gene encodes CDR1 DFQATT and CDR2 SNEGSKA (reference sequence). This CDR3 is built from 11 residues. CDR3 protein: CSALGGETQYF. Here the CDR3 DNA reads TGCAGTGCCCTAGGGGGCGAGACCCAGTACTTC.

This clone was found a few times. The chain couples TRBV30 to TRBJ2-5, with a tentative D call TRBD1 (6 bases). The CDR3 covers 13 residues. Looked up from germline, CDR1 is GTSNPN and CDR2 is SVGIG (reference sequence). Trimming left V 8 bases short and J 1 base short, with 14 bases between. This chain's CDR3 is CASQSRGQETQYF. CDR3 DNA: TGTGCCAGCCAGTCCAGGGGCCAAGAGACCCAGTACTTC.

This clone has a handful of counts. This rearrangement joins TRBV18 to TRBJ2-5; the D is unclear. The V gene's germline CDR1 is KGHSH and CDR2 LQKENI. The length of the CDR3 is 12 residues. The V end lost 3 bases, the J end lost 1 base, and 3 bases lay between the germline ends. In DNA, the CDR3 is TGTGCCAGCTCACCGGCCCAAGAGACCCAGTACTTC. Translating gives CASSPAQETQYF. Based on the CDR3 plus reference TRBV18 and TRBJ2-5, the full variable domain is NAGVMQNPRHLVRRRGQEARLRCSPMKGHSHVYWYRQLPEEGLKFMVYLQKENIIDESGMPKERFSAEFPKEGPSILRIQQVVRGDSAAYFCASSPAQETQYFGPGTRLLVL.

This clone has more than one count but fewer than ten. The chain links TRBV18 to TRBJ2-7, with TRBD1 matching over 11 bases. This CDR3 has 16 residues. The V segment lost 6 bases and the J segment 7 bases; nucleotides outside the gene matches: 14. The germline CDR1 and CDR2 sequences are KGHSH and LQKENI. CDR3 sequence reads: CASSAGTGGEIREQYF. CDR3 nucleotide sequence: TGTGCCAGCTCGGCCGGGACAGGGGGTGAAATTCGGGAGCAGTACTTC. Full variable domain (remainder filled in from reference TRBV18 and TRBJ2-7): NAGVMQNPRHLVRRRGQEARLRCSPMKGHSHVYWYRQLPEEGLKFMVYLQKENIIDESGMPKERFSAEFPKEGPSILRIQQVVRGDSAAYFCASSAGTGGEIREQYFGPGTRLTVT.

This clone occurred once. The V and J genes are TRBV19 and TRBJ2-3, with 7 bases aligning to TRBD1. The CDR3 runs to 14 residues. From germline, CDR1 is LNHDA and CDR2 SQIVND (reference sequence). The junction had 4 bases not matched to a gene; V was cut back by 3 bases and J by 4 bases. The CDR3 nucleotides read TGTGCCAGTAGTATCACAGGGGCGGCAGATACGCAGTATTTT. Its protein product is CASSITGAADTQYF. Drawing the rest from reference TRBV19 and TRBJ2-3, the complete variable domain is DGGITQSPKYLFRKEGQNVTLSCEQNLNHDAMYWYRQDPGQGLRLIYYSQIVNDFQKGDIAEGYSVSREKKESFPLTVTSAQKNPTAFYLCASSITGAADTQYFGPGTRLTVL.